The entry below gives a single T cell receptor beta chain sequence along with its context. The data belong to a study of PD-L1 blockade in urothelial cancer. About the research overall: Median blood clonality was about 0.086, with 86,000 or so unique TCRs.

Sequenced by immunoSEQ multiplex PCR; TCRdb stores in-frame clones only, minus some. The sample lists about 51,000 clones; approximately 83% were seen once. The CDR3 is 15 residues long. The germline V and J ends were trimmed by 5 bases and 7 bases, with 20 bases remaining between them. Per germline, CDR1 SGHAT and CDR2 FQNNGV. The sequenced sample was PBMCs, obtained around atezolizumab (anti-PD-L1) treatment. The clonotype originates from a man aged 55-75 years with urothelial cancer. V usage is TRBV11-2 and J usage is TRBJ2-5; tentative D call: TRBD2 (6 bases). CDR3 amino acids: CASSTLAGTAGTQYF. CDR3 nucleotide sequence: TGTGCCAGCAGCACTTTGGCCGGGACTGCAGGGACCCAGTACTTC.